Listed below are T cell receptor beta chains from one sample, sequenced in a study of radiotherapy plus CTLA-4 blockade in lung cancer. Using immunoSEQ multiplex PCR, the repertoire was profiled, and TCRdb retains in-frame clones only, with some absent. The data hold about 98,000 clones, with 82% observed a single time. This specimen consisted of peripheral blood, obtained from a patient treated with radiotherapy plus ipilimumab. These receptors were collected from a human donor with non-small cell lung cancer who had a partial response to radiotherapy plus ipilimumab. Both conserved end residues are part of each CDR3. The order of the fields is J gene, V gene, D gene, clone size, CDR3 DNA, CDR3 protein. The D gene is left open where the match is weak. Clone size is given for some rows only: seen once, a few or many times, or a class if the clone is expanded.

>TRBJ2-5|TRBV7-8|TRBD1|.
TGTGCCAGCACCCTGTGGACAGGGGGACAAGAGACCCAGTACTTC
CASTLWTGGQETQYF
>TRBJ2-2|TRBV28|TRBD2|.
TGTGCCATTAACCGGGGCGGGAGTCGGACCGGGGAGCTGTTTTTT
CAINRGGSRTGELFF
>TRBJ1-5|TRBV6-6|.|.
TGTGCCAGCAGTTCCGGGCTCGGGGGACAGCCCCAGCATTTT
CASSSGLGGQPQHF
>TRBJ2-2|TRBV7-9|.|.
TGTGCCAGCAGCTTAGACGGTAGTAACGGGGAGCTGTTTTTT
CASSLDGSNGELFF
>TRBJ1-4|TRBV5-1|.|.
TGCGCCAGCAGCAAAGGGGACACAACAACTAATGAAAAACTGTTTTTT
CASSKGDTTTNEKLFF
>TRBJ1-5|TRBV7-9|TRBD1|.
TGTGCCAGCAGCTTCGGGACAGGCAATCAGCCCCAGCATTTT
CASSFGTGNQPQHF
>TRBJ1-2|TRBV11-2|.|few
TGTGCCAGCAGCTTAGACACAGCTTTCCGTGGCTACACCTTC
CASSLDTAFRGYTF
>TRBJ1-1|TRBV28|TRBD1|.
TGTGCCAGCAGTCGTTTGGGAGTCTCAGGGGGCACTGAAGCTTTCTTT
CASSRLGVSGGTEAFF
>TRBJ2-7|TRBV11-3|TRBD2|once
TGTGCCAGCAGCTTAGTATCTCCCGGAGCGGGAGTAAGCGAGCAGTACTTC
CASSLVSPGAGVSEQYF
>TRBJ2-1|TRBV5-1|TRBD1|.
TGCGCCAGCGAGAGGGGACAGGGGATCGATGAGCAGTTCTTC
CASERGQGIDEQFF
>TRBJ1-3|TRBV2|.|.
TGTGCCAGCAGTGAAGTGGGAGGCTCTGGAAACACCATATATTTT
CASSEVGGSGNTIYF
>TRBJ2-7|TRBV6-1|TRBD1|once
TGTGCCAGCAGTGAGCGGACAGGGACCCACGAGCAGTACTTC
CASSERTGTHEQYF
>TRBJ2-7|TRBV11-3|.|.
TGTGCCAGCAGCTTATTTCGGGACTACGAGCAGTACTTC
CASSLFRDYEQYF
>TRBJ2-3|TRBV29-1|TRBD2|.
TGCAGCGTTGAACCGGGAGGATCGCGGGAGCGAACAGATACGCAGTATTTT
CSVEPGGSRERTDTQYF
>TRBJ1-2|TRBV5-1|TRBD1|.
TGCGCCAGCAGCGAAGACAGGGGATCGTGGTATGGCTACACCTTC
CASSEDRGSWYGYTF
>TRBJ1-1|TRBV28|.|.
TGTGCCAGCAGTTTAGCTGGGGGGGTTGGCACTGAAGCTTTCTTT
CASSLAGGVGTEAFF
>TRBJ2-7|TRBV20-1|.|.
TGCAGTGCTAGACAGGACTACGAGCAGTACTTC
CSARQDYEQYF
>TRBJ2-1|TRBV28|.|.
TGTGCCAAGCACGGACTGGAGCAGTTCTTC
CAKHGLEQFF
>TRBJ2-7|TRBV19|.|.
TGTGCCAGTAGTATTTCTTTGAGTTGGGCTTTCTACGAGCAGTACTTC
CASSISLSWAFYEQYF
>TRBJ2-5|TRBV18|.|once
TGTGCCAGCTCACCACCCCGGGGAAGGCCCGGGGAGACCCAGTACTTC
CASSPPRGRPGETQYF
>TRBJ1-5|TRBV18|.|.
TGTGCCAGCTCACGCGATCTGGGCAATCAGCCCCAGCATTTT
CASSRDLGNQPQHF
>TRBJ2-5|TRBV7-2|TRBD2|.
TGTGCCAGCAGCTTAGGGGTTGGGACTAGCGGACAAGAGACCCAGTACTTC
CASSLGVGTSGQETQYF
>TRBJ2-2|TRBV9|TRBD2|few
TGTGCCAGCAGCGGGGGACTAGCGGGAGAGAGGGAGTCCGGGGAGCTGTTTTTT
CASSGGLAGERESGELFF
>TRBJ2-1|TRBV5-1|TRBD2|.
TGCGCCAGCAGCTTGGGGACTAGCGGGAGGGCCCTCGGGAATGAGCAGTTCTTC
CASSLGTSGRALGNEQFF
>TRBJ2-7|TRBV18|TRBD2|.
TGTGCCAGCTCACATACACAGGGGACTAGCGGCGCCTACGAGCAGTACTTC
CASSHTQGTSGAYEQYF
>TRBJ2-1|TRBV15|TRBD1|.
TGTGCCACCAGCAGAGTGTTGGGACAGGACAAGTGGTTCTTC
CATSRVLGQDKWFF
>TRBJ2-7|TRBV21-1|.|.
TGTGCCAGCAGCAAAGTCCAACTAGCGCGATACGAGCAGTACTTC
CASSKVQLARYEQYF